These 4 T cell receptor beta chains came from one sample sequenced in a study of breast tumors, draining lymph nodes, adjacent tissues. Each CDR3 protein is one row after TCRdb ran MiXCR on the multiplex PCR reads. The sample lists around 230,000 distinct CDR3 sequences, 30% to 35% occurring once. Samples came from axillary lymph nodes draining the breast cancer. The sequenced sample consisted of axillary lymph node tissue. These TCRs come from a female donor with breast cancer. Some clones in this sample may be carry-over from other donors' samples.

This clonotype occurred many times. The chain links TRBV19 to TRBJ1-4; tentatively, D is TRBD1 (5 bases). The CDR3 covers 15 residues. V gave up 8 bases and J gave up 7 bases, with 20 bases separating them. Germline loops: CDR1 LNHDA, CDR2 SQIVND (reference sequence). The CDR3 sequence is CASAGTAGVSEKLFF. The CDR3 nucleotides are TGTGCCAGTGCCGGGACCGCCGGTGTAAGTGAAAAACTGTTTTTT.

For this clonotype: With a much larger clone just one base away, this may be a read error. The rearrangement uses TRBV9 and TRBJ2-7; TRBD1 matches 7 bases. This CDR3 comprises 17 residues. The V segment lost 0 bases and the J segment 6 bases; nucleotides outside the gene matches: 15. The germline CDR1 and CDR2 sequences are SGDLS and YYNGEE. The CDR3 sequence: CASSVGLPRQGFAEQYF. The CDR3 DNA reads as TGTGCCAGCAGCGTAGGTTTGCCCAGACAGGGCTTCGCCGAGCAGTACTTC.

The V and J genes are TRBV7-9 and TRBJ2-2; perhaps TRBD2 as D (6 bases). The germline V gene encodes CDR1 SEHNR and CDR2 FQNEAQ (reference sequence). V lost 0 bases, J lost 9 bases, and 14 bases lay in between. CDR3 size: 15 residues. CDR3 amino acids: CASSLAEGLERELFF. DNA of the CDR3: TGTGCCAGCAGCTTAGCGGAGGGGCTCGAGAGGGAGCTGTTTTTT.

The sample holds many counts of this clonotype. The chain uses TRBV9 and TRBJ1-4, with 9 bases lining up with TRBD1. The junction had 11 bases not matched to a gene; V was cut back by 4 bases and J by 10 bases. Germline V gene lookup returns CDR1 SGDLS and CDR2 YYNGEE. The CDR3 is 15 residues long. CDR3 DNA sequence: TGTGCCAGCAGCCTCGAAGGACAGGGGCTGGGAAAACTGTTTTTT. Translated: CASSLEGQGLGKLFF. The full variable domain, its missing parts supplied by reference TRBV9 and TRBJ1-4, is DSGVTQTPKHLITATGQRVTLRCSPRSGDLSVYWYQQSLDQGLQFLIQYYNGEERAKGNILERFSAQQFPDLHSELNLSSLELGDSALYFCASSLEGQGLGKLFFGSGTQLSVL.